This T cell receptor (beta chain) was retrieved from a study of control samples from healthy donors and cancer patients. The V gene lost 4 bases and the J gene lost 3 bases, with 29 bases spanning the gap. Per the germline V gene, CDR1 is KGHSH and CDR2 is LQKENI. The CDR3 sequence is 20 residues long. Profiling relied on immunoSEQ multiplex PCR, and the TCRdb table lists in-frame clones only, not all of them. In the table there are around 140,000 clones, approximately 93% of which are singletons. The chain links TRBV18 to TRBJ2-3; D is possibly TRBD1 (5 bases). The TCR was taken from a young man in good health. The sample taken for sequencing was blood. The CDR3 DNA sequence: TGTGCCAGCTCACGAACACCAGGATATGGTGGGGCCCGGGTGACAGATACGCAGTATTTT. This gives the protein CASSRTPGYGGARVTDTQYF.